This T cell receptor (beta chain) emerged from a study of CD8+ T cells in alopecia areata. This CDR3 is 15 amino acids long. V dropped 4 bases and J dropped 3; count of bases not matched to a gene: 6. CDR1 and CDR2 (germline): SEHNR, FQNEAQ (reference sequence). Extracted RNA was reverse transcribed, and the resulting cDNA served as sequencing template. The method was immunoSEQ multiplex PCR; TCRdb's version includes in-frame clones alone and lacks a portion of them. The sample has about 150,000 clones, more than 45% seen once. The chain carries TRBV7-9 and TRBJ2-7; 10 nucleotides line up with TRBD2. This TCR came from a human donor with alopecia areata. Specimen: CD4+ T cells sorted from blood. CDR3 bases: TGTGCCAGCAGCTCGCATTCTAGCGGGAGCTACGAGCAGTACTTC. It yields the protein CASSSHSSGSYEQYF.